Shown below are 17 T cell receptor beta chains from a single sample sequenced in a study of shared clonotypes between healthy human individuals. Clones were sequenced by immunoSEQ multiplex PCR, and TCRdb holds only the in-frame ones, with some missing. The sample comprises about 180,000 clones, approximately 95% of which are singletons, and around 0.067% rests with the top ten. Sample: naive CD4+ T cells sorted from blood. Subset defined: CD45RA+ positively selected. The receptors were sampled from a woman in her 30s in good health.

The chain has TRBV28 and TRBJ1-4; weak D call: TRBD1 (5 bases). Germline CDR1 and CDR2: MDHEN and SYDVKM. CDR3 length: 14 residues. V lost 3 bases and J 8 bases, leaving 13 bases between the germline ends. For the CDR3, the DNA is TGTGCCAGCAGTTTCGGGGGTAGGAGGGAAAAACTGTTTTTT. Protein: CASSFGGRREKLFF.

The CDR3 loop reads CASSAGLGETQYF. The CDR3 DNA sequence: TGTGCCAGTTCCGCCGGTCTTGGAGAGACCCAGTACTTC. This chain links TRBV18 with TRBJ2-5, with D unresolved. Germline V gives CDR1 KGHSH, CDR2 LQKENI. CDR3 length: 13 residues. Trimming cost V 9 bases and J 4 bases, with 15 bases left between them.

The rearrangement uses TRBV4-2 and TRBJ1-5; 9 bases line up with TRBD1. The CDR3 spans 17 residues. Looked up from germline, CDR1 is LGHNA and CDR2 is YNFKEQ. V trimming: 3 bases; J trimming: 0 bases; junction bases outside the gene matches: 6. CDR3 sequence: CASSQTGTGYSNQPQHF. The CDR3 coding sequence is TGTGCCAGCAGCCAGACAGGGACAGGGTATAGCAATCAGCCCCAGCATTTT.

The gene calls are TRBV28 and TRBJ2-7; tentatively, D is TRBD2 (5 bases). Between the trimmed V and J ends, which lost 4 bases and 7 bases, there was a span of 14 bases. The CDR3 is 13 amino acids. CDR1 is MDHEN, CDR2 SYDVKM, per germline. The CDR3 bases are TGTGCCAGCAGTTACGGACTTCTGGGGGAGCAGTACTTC. This encodes CASSYGLLGEQYF.

This clone showed up just a few times. This chain connects TRBV6-1 to TRBJ2-7; possible D gene TRBD2, 6 bases. This CDR3 comprises 16 residues. From germline, CDR1 is MNHNS and CDR2 SASEGT. With 3 bases removed from V and 1 base from J, the gap between germline ends came to 16 bases. DNA for the CDR3: TGTGCCAGCAGTGATTACGGCGGGAAGCGGTCCTACGAGCAGTACTTC. This codes for CASSDYGGKRSYEQYF.

With respect to this clone: Relative to the germline gene, one junction end is altered; a read error may explain this. The CDR3 coding sequence is TGTGCCAGCAGCTTGGATTCGGGGGCGAATGAGAAACTGTTTTTT. Translated: CASSLDSGANEKLFF. The chain links TRBV5-8 to TRBJ1-4; D possibly corresponds to TRBD1 (6 bases). This CDR3 has 15 residues. Germline CDR1 and CDR2: SGHTS and YDEGEE.

The V call is TRBV11-2, the J call TRBJ2-5; D is perhaps TRBD1 (6 bases). Germline V gene sequence: CDR1 SGHAT, CDR2 FQNNGV. The CDR3 is made up of 14 amino acids. V dropped 0 bases and J dropped 11 bases, with 16 bases sitting between them. This CDR3 is CASSLDLGAGEQYF. In DNA, the CDR3 is TGTGCCAGCAGCTTAGATCTGGGGGCAGGGGAGCAGTACTTC.

The J gene is TRBJ2-1, the V gene TRBV2; D is uncertain. There are 14 residues in the CDR3. Germline CDR1 is SNHLY and CDR2 is FYNNEI. Trimming took 5 bases from V and 0 from J, leaving 8 bases between them. CDR3 amino acids: CASSPSSSYNEQFF. As DNA, the CDR3 is TGTGCCAGCAGTCCCAGTAGCTCCTACAATGAGCAGTTCTTC.

This sequence joins TRBV4-1 and TRBJ2-3; D not certain. The germline gives CDR1 MGHRA, CDR2 YSYEKL. The CDR3 covers 17 residues. The V and J ends lost 1 base and 0 bases respectively, with 14 bases between them. CDR3 loop: CASSQAMRHHSTDTQYF. The DNA for the CDR3 is TGCGCCAGCAGCCAAGCTATGAGACATCATAGCACAGATACGCAGTATTTT.

The V and J genes are TRBV19 and TRBJ2-2; no clear D. From germline, CDR1 is LNHDA and CDR2 SQIVND (reference sequence). V dropped 0 bases and J dropped 6 bases, with 5 bases sitting between them. The CDR3 has 13 residues. As DNA, the CDR3 is TGTGCCAGTAGTATAGAGGACGCCGGGGAGCTGTTTTTT. Its translation is CASSIEDAGELFF.

The chain joins TRBV28 to TRBJ1-2; perhaps TRBD1 as D (5 bases). Germline CDR1 is MDHEN and CDR2 is SYDVKM. V gave up 2 bases and J gave up 14 bases, with 18 bases separating them. CDR3 length: 13 amino acids. This chain's CDR3 is CASSLRDPLLETF. CDR3 nucleotide sequence: TGTGCCAGCAGTTTAAGGGACCCCCTATTAGAGACCTTC.

This chain uses TRBV28 with TRBJ2-7; perhaps TRBD1 as D (6 bases). In germline, CDR1 is MDHEN, CDR2 SYDVKM. The CDR3 spans 14 residues. The germline V and J ends were trimmed by 8 bases and 2 bases, with 16 bases remaining between them. This CDR3 is CASSGTTSTYEQYF. In DNA form, the CDR3 reads TGTGCCAGCTCCGGGACAACATCGACCTACGAGCAGTACTTC.

The chain joins TRBV6-5 to TRBJ2-5, with D possibly matching TRBD1 (5 bases). Germline V gene lookup returns CDR1 MNHEY and CDR2 SVGAGI. V lost 0 bases and J lost 5, with 10 bases in between. This CDR3 has 14 residues. CDR3 amino acids: CASSYSRTSETQYF. As DNA, the CDR3 is TGTGCCAGCAGTTACTCTCGGACATCGGAGACCCAGTACTTC.

This chain connects TRBV7-9 to TRBJ1-5; perhaps TRBD1 as D (5 bases). The germline V and J ends were trimmed by 5 bases and 8 bases, with 13 bases remaining between them. Germline CDR1 reads SEHNR; CDR2 reads FQNEAQ (reference sequence). This CDR3 contains 13 residues. The CDR3 DNA is TGTGCCAGCAGCCCTACTGGGGGAGAGCCCCAGCATTTT. As protein: CASSPTGGEPQHF.

The chain carries TRBV2 and TRBJ2-7; no firm D call. Per the germline V gene, CDR1 is SNHLY and CDR2 is FYNNEI. Trimming removed 1 base at V and 4 bases at J, with 2 bases between. The CDR3 length is 11 residues. CDR3 in amino acids: CASSEVYEQYF. CDR3 DNA sequence: TGTGCCAGCAGTGAAGTGTACGAGCAGTACTTC. Full variable domain (remainder filled in from reference TRBV2 and TRBJ2-7): EPEVTQTPSHQVTQMGQEVILRCVPISNHLYFYWYRQILGQKVEFLVSFYNNEISEKSEIFDDQFSVERPDGSNFTLKIRSTKLEDSAMYFCASSEVYEQYFGPGTRLTVT.

V gene TRBV5-1 combines with J gene TRBJ2-3, with 7 bases matching TRBD1. Germline V gene sequence: CDR1 SGHRS, CDR2 YFSETQ. This CDR3 spans 16 amino acids. V trimming: 0 bases; J trimming: 0 bases; junction bases outside the gene matches: 4. CDR3 in amino acids: CASSLGQGPSTDTQYF. In DNA, the CDR3 is TGCGCCAGCAGCTTGGGACAGGGCCCTAGCACAGATACGCAGTATTTT.

V usage is TRBV18 and J usage is TRBJ1-1, with D hard to call. Germline V gene lookup returns CDR1 KGHSH and CDR2 LQKENI. With 3 bases removed from V and 1 base from J, the gap between germline ends came to 9 bases. This CDR3 is 14 amino acids long. CDR3 sequence: CASSPRSGNTEAFF. CDR3 sequence (DNA): TGTGCCAGCTCACCTAGGTCTGGGAACACTGAAGCTTTCTTT. The entire variable domain, with the rest obtained from reference TRBV18 and TRBJ1-1, is as follows: NAGVMQNPRHLVRRRGQEARLRCSPMKGHSHVYWYRQLPEEGLKFMVYLQKENIIDESGMPKERFSAEFPKEGPSILRIQQVVRGDSAAYFCASSPRSGNTEAFFGQGTRLTVV.